This TCR beta chain was documented in a study of OX40 agonist ivuxolimab in advanced cancers. For context, the study as a whole: Ivuxolimab was an agonistic, fully human IgG2 monoclonal antibody directed against OX40 (CD134), a costimulatory receptor. Intravenous ivuxolimab was administered to patients every 2 weeks at six dose levels: 0.01, 0.1, 0.3, 1.5, 3 and 10 mg/kg. Of the approximately 50 dose-escalation patients, hepatocellular carcinoma was present in about 20, melanoma in approximately 15, renal cell carcinoma in 9 and head and neck cancer in 9. In the dose-escalation cohort, 82.7% of patients were male, and the mean age was 60 years with a range of roughly 20 to 80. Patients were allowed to have had prior anti-PD-1, anti-PD-L1 or anti-CTLA-4 therapy, and around 43% of the dose-escalation patients had been treated with checkpoint inhibitors. Partial responses occurred in three dose-escalation patients: two with cutaneous melanoma and one with hepatocellular carcinoma. Peripheral TCRbeta sequencing was intended to test whether TCR sequence diversity was altered and clonal T-cell expansion was caused by ivuxolimab. The paper covers the monotherapy dose-escalation part of the phase I ivuxolimab trial, which included N ≈ 57 patients. Overall study results and their limits: Low levels of normalized T-cell clonal expansion were also seen in some nonresponding patients. At doses of 0.1 to 3.0 mg/kg, clonal expansion of both CD4+ and CD8+ T cells in blood was seen between baseline and week 6. The antigen specificity of the peripheral T cells that underwent clonal expansion was not determined. On average, CD8+ T cells showed more expanded clones than CD4+ T cells after ivuxolimab. In partial responders in the 0.1-3.0 mg/kg groups, normalized peripheral clonal expansion was found to be among the lowest, especially among CD8+ T cells.

The trial excluded patients who had a history of autoimmune disease or were on systemic immunosuppression. Peripheral blood for TCR sequencing was collected from all dose cohorts at baseline, on cycle 4 day 1, and on cycle 7 day 1. Samples were obtained from an open-label, multicenter, first-in-human phase I dose-escalation trial of ivuxolimab. Adults with locally advanced or metastatic melanoma, renal cell carcinoma, hepatocellular carcinoma or head and neck squamous cell carcinoma were enrolled in the trial. CD4+ and CD8+ T cells were sorted separately from peripheral blood before TCR sequencing. Concerning this clone itself: Its antigen remains undetermined. Base-call qualities are not available, and no considerably larger clone is one nucleotide away.

From cysteine to phenylalanine, the CDR3 is 16 amino acids long. Kept here is only the CDR3 DNA, which spans 48 bases and is read in frame from base 1. Via the germline V gene, CDR1 is SGHTA and CDR2 FQGNSA. V is reduced by 5 bases and J by 3 bases, leaving a spacing of 17 bases between them. For sequencing of the TCRbeta CDR3 region, genomic DNA was extracted from the sorted cells. The immunoSEQ Assay was used to sequence the TCRbeta CDR3 regions. TCRdb retrieved this table from immuneACCESS and kept in-frame rearrangements only. Not all clones are present; in checked studies, unresolved V genes account for under half, and no reason is known for the remainder. This sample lists 95,000 to 100,000 clones; 93% were detected once. The top ten hold around 0.28% of the sample.

Material: CD4+ or CD8+ T cells sorted from blood, obtained in a trial of the OX40 agonist ivuxolimab. Recombination joined TRBV7-2 with TRBJ2-1, with the D call perhaps TRBD1 or TRBD2, as 6 bases match in each case. The TCR comes from an adult with an advanced solid tumor such as melanoma, head and neck, liver or kidney cancer. This receptor carries the CDR3 CASSPSGAGLYNEQFF. DNA sequence: TGTGCCAGCAGCCCCTCGGGGGCGGGACTCTACAATGAGCAGTTCTTC.